The T cell receptor beta chain described here comes from a study of regulatory T cells in long-lasting Graves disease. The overall study: Patients met the persistent Graves' disease definition after over 5 years of antithyroid drugs with positive TSH receptor antibodies.

Indicated time point: persistent/refractory GD, antithyroid drugs over 5 years with positive TRAb. Extracted RNA from PBMCs served as the source of the TCR library. In germline, CDR1 is LGHDT, CDR2 YNNKEL (reference sequence). V was shortened by 7 bases and J by 1 base, with 13 bases between the two germline ends. This CDR3 is built from 14 residues. Remarks on this clonotype: What it recognizes is unknown.

Study observations and caveats: Lower TCR diversity characterized persistent Graves' patients relative to newly diagnosed patients. The number of shared public clonotypes was higher in persistent patients (roughly 3,000) than new patients (around 890).

Investigators prepared the TCR beta libraries by applying iRepertoire HTBI primers and Arm-PCR of CDR3 regions. One entry per CDR3 protein, called by TCRdb with MiXCR from the multiplex PCR reads. The sample yields 400,000 to 450,000 distinct CDR3 sequences, less than 25% seen once. The V and J genes are TRBV3-1 and TRBJ2-5; tentative D call: TRBD1 (6 bases). The TCR was taken from a female donor with Graves disease. The material was peripheral blood mononuclear cells (PBMCs), obtained when the disease was refractory, from a patient treated with antithyroid drugs. The CDR3 region has the DNA TGTGCCAGCAACCTCCGGACAGTCCAAGAGACCCAGTACTTC. This translates into CASNLRTVQETQYF.